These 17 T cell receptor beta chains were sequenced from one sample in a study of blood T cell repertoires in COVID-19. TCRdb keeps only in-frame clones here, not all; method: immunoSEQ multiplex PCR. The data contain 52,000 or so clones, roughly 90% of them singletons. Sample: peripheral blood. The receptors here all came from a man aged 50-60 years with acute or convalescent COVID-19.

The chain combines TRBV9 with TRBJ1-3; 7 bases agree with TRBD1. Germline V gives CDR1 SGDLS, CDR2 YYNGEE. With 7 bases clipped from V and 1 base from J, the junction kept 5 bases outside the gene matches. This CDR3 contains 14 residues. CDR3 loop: CASGKTGSGNTIYF. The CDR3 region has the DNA TGTGCCAGCGGAAAGACAGGGTCTGGAAACACCATATATTTT.

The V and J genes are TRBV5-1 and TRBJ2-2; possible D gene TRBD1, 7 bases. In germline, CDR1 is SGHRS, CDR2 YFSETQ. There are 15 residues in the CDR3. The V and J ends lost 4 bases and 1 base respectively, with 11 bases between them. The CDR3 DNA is TGCGCCAGCAGCCCTCAGGGGGGGAACACCGGGGAGCTGTTTTTT. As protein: CASSPQGGNTGELFF.

The CDR3 here is CASSLRGQINYGYTF. DNA for the CDR3: TGTGCCAGCAGTTTACGGGGACAAATAAACTATGGCTACACCTTC. The rearrangement uses TRBV27 and TRBJ1-2, with D possibly matching TRBD1 (6 bases). This CDR3 contains 15 residues. Trimming removed 2 bases from V and 2 bases from J, with 12 bases in between. Per the germline V gene, CDR1 is MNHEY and CDR2 is SMNVEV (reference sequence).

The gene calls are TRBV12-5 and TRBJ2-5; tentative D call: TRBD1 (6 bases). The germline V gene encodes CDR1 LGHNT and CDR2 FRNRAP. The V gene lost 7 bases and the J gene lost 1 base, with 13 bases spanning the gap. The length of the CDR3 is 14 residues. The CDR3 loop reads CASALDRSQETQYF. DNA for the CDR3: TGTGCTAGTGCCCTCGACAGGTCCCAAGAGACCCAGTACTTC.

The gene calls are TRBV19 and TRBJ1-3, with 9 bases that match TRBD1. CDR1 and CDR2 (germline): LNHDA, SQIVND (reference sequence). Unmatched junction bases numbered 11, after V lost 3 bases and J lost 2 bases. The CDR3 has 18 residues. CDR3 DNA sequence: TGTGCCAGTAGTATCCCCGGACAGGGGCGGGAGGCTGGAAACACCATATATTTT. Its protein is CASSIPGQGREAGNTIYF.

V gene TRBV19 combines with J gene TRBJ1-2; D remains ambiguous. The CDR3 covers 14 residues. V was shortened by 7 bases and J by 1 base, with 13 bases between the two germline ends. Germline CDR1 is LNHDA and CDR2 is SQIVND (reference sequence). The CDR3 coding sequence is TGTGCCAGTACGAATCGGGGAAGTAACTATGGCTACACCTTC. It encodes CASTNRGSNYGYTF. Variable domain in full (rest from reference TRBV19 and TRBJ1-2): DGGITQSPKYLFRKEGQNVTLSCEQNLNHDAMYWYRQDPGQGLRLIYYSQIVNDFQKGDIAEGYSVSREKKESFPLTVTSAQKNPTAFYLCASTNRGSNYGYTFGSGTRLTVV.

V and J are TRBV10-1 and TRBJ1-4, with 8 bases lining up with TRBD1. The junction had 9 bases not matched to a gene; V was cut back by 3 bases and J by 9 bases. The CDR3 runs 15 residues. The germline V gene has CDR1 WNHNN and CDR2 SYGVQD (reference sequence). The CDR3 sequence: CASSETGGRFKKLFF. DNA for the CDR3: TGCGCCAGCAGTGAAACAGGGGGAAGGTTTAAAAAACTGTTTTTT.

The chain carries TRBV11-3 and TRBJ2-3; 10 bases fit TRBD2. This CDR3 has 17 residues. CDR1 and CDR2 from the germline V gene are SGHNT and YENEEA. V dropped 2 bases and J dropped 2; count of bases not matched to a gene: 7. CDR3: CASSLRLLAGATDTQYF. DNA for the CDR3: TGTGCCAGCAGCTTACGTTTGCTAGCGGGAGCCACAGATACGCAGTATTTT.

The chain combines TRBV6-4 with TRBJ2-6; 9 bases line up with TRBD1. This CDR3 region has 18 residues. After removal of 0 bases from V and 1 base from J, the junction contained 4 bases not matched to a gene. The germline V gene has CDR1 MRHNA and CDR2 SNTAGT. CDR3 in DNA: TGTGCCAGCAGTGACTCGGGGACAGGGCTTTCTGGGGCCAACGTCCTGACTTTC. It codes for CASSDSGTGLSGANVLTF.

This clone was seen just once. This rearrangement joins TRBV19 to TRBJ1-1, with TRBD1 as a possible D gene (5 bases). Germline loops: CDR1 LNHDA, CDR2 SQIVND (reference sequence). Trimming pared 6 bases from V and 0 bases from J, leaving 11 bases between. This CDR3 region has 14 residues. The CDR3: CASSLNRLNTEAFF. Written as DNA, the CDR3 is TGTGCCAGTAGCCTAAACAGGTTGAACACTGAAGCTTTCTTT.

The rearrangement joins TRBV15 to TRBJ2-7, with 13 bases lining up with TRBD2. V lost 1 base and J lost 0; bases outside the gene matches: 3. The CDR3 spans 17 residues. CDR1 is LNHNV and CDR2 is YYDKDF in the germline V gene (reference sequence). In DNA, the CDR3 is TGTGCCACCAGCAGAGGACTAGCGGGAGGCGGCTCCTACGAGCAGTACTTC. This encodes CATSRGLAGGGSYEQYF.

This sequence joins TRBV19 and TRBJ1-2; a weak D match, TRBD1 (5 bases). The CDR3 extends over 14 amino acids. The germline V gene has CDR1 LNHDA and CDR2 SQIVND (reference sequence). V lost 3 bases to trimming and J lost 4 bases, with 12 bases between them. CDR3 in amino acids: CASSIGQGGYGYTF. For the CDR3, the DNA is TGTGCCAGTAGTATCGGGCAGGGTGGCTATGGCTACACCTTC. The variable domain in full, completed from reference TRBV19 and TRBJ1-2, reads DGGITQSPKYLFRKEGQNVTLSCEQNLNHDAMYWYRQDPGQGLRLIYYSQIVNDFQKGDIAEGYSVSREKKESFPLTVTSAQKNPTAFYLCASSIGQGGYGYTFGSGTRLTVV.

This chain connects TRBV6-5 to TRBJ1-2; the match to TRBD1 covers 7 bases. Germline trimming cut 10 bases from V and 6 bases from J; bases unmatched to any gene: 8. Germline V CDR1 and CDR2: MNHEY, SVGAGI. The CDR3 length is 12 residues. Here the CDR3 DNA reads TGTGCCAATTCACCAGGGGGGAATGGCTACACCTTC. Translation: CANSPGGNGYTF.

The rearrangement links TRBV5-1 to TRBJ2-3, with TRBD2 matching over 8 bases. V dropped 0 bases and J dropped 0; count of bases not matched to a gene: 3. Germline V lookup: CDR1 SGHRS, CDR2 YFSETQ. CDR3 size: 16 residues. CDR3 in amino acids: CASSLDSGVSTDTQYF. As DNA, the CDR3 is TGCGCCAGCAGCTTGGATAGCGGGGTTAGCACAGATACGCAGTATTTT.

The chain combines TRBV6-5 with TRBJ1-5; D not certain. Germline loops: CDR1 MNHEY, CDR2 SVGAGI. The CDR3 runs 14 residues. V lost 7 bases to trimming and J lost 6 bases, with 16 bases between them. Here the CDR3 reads CASTALLAAQPQHF. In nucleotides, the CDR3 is TGTGCCAGCACGGCGCTTTTAGCGGCTCAGCCCCAGCATTTT.

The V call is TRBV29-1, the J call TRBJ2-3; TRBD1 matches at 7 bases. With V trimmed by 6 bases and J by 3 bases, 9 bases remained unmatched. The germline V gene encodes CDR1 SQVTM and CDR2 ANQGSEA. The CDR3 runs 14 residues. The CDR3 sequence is CSVSTGTVTDTQYF. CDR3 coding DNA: TGCAGCGTATCAACCGGGACAGTAACAGATACGCAGTATTTT.

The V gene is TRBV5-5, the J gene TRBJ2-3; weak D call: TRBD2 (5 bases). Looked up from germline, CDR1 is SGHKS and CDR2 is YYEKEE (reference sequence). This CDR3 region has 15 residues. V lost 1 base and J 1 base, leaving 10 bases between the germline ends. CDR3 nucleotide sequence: TGTGCCAGCAGCTTGCGGGGATATGGCACAGATACGCAGTATTTT. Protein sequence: CASSLRGYGTDTQYF.